This TCR beta chain is from a study of cytomegalovirus exposure and HLA in healthy donors. Study-wide findings and caveats: Usually a TCR sequence was rare, but some public TCRs were found in many donors. Published work reported that the classifier diagnosed cytomegalovirus status with high specificity and sensitivity. The authors confirmed in vitro that three CMV-associated chains were specific for CMV antigens.

The length of the CDR3 is 15 residues. With 4 bases clipped from V and 3 bases from J, the junction kept 6 bases outside the gene matches. In germline, CDR1 is SGHKS, CDR2 YYEKEE (reference sequence). Comment on this clone: The antigen remains undetermined.

Measured with immunoSEQ multiplex PCR; TCRdb has only the in-frame clones, and not every one. The profile shows approximately 160,000 clones, less than 90% of them singletons. The receptor was derived from a woman aged 18-35 years in good health and CMV-seronegative. Sequencing was performed on PBMCs. This chain connects TRBV5-5 to TRBJ1-5, with 8 positions matching TRBD1. This CDR3 reads CASSAWTGNNQPQHF. CDR3 DNA: TGTGCCAGCAGCGCCTGGACAGGGAACAATCAGCCCCAGCATTTT.